These T cell receptor beta chains were read from a single sample in a study of radiation and T cells in renal cell carcinoma. Measured with immunoSEQ multiplex PCR; TCRdb has only the in-frame clones, and not every one. In the table there are approximately 90,000 clones, 86% of which are singletons. The material was blood, obtained from a patient whose treatment included radiotherapy and nephrectomy. Receptor source: a man aged 45-60 years with renal cell carcinoma. Each CDR3 is given with its conserved first and last residue. Each record gives: D gene, J gene, V gene, clone size, CDR3 DNA, CDR3 protein. The D gene is left open where the match is weak. Clone size appears in some rows only: once, few, many, or a class for an expanded clone.

>NA|TRBJ2-7|TRBV27|once
TGTGCCAGCAGTTTAAGGACCTACGAGCAGTACTTC
CASSLRTYEQYF
>NA|TRBJ2-7|TRBV10-3|NA
TGTGCCATCAGTGAGACAGCCTCCTACGAGCAGTACTTC
CAISETASYEQYF
>TRBD2|TRBJ2-7|TRBV27|NA
TGTGCCAGCAGTTTATATAGGGGACTAGCGGGAGTAGGCGAGCAGTACTTC
CASSLYRGLAGVGEQYF
>TRBD1|TRBJ2-7|TRBV27|NA
TGTGCCAGCAGTTTATCCGGGACAGCCTATAGCTTAGACTCCTACGAGCAGTACTTC
CASSLSGTAYSLDSYEQYF
>NA|TRBJ1-2|TRBV27|NA
TGTGCCAGCAGTTTATCTCCTAGGGGTGGTAACTATGGCTACACCTTC
CASSLSPRGGNYGYTF
>TRBD1|TRBJ1-2|TRBV27|NA
TGTGCCAGCAGGGGACAGGGGGCAAGCTATGGCTACACCTTC
CASRGQGASYGYTF
>NA|TRBJ1-2|TRBV30|NA
TGTGCCTGGAGTCTTTGGGCGGGGCCCCGGTATGGCTACACCTTC
CAWSLWAGPRYGYTF
>NA|TRBJ1-6|TRBV2|NA
TGTGCCAGCAGTGAGTGGGCAGGGAATTCACCCCTCCACTTT
CASSEWAGNSPLHF
>NA|TRBJ2-2|TRBV21-1|NA
TGTGCCAGCAGCGAAAACCCGGGATCGAACACCGGGGAGCTGTTTTTT
CASSENPGSNTGELFF
>NA|TRBJ2-3|TRBV29-1|NA
TGCAGCGCCCGTGAGGGGTCAGATACGCAGTATTTT
CSAREGSDTQYF
>NA|TRBJ1-1|TRBV27|NA
TGTATGGGGGCAGTGAACACTGAAGCTTTCTTT
CMGAVNTEAFF
>TRBD1|TRBJ2-2|TRBV4-1|NA
TGCGCCAGCAGCCAACGACCGGGACAGGGGTTGGACACCGGGGAGCTGTTTTTT
CASSQRPGQGLDTGELFF
>NA|TRBJ2-7|TRBV7-9|NA
TGTGCCAGCAGCCAAAGTCGGCAGGGGATCGGCGAGCAGTACTTC
CASSQSRQGIGEQYF
>NA|TRBJ1-1|TRBV30|NA
TGTGCCTGGAGTTCACACAGAGAAGCTTTCTTT
CAWSSHREAFF
>NA|TRBJ1-1|TRBV30|NA
TGTGCCTGGAGTGTACAAAGCGCTTCTGAAGCTTTCTTT
CAWSVQSASEAFF
>TRBD1|TRBJ1-2|TRBV7-9|NA
TGTGCCAGCAGTTCTTCCCGGACAGGATCATCTTTTGGCTACACCTTC
CASSSSRTGSSFGYTF
>NA|TRBJ2-5|TRBV5-1|NA
TGCGCCAGCAGCTTGGACAGTGGGGGGACCCAGTACTTC
CASSLDSGGTQYF
>NA|TRBJ1-6|TRBV7-2|few
TGTGCCAGCAGCCGTGCCGGGGAGGGAACTAGTTCACCCCTCCACTTT
CASSRAGEGTSSPLHF
>TRBD2|TRBJ2-7|TRBV28|NA
TGTGCCAGCACCGCCGGAGGACTAGCGAACGAGCAGTACTTC
CASTAGGLANEQYF
>TRBD2|TRBJ2-5|TRBV7-2|NA
TGTGCCAGCAGCCTGGGGACTAGCGGGGGCTCCACCCAAGAGACCCAGTACTTC
CASSLGTSGGSTQETQYF
>NA|TRBJ2-5|TRBV7-2|NA
TGTGCCAGCAGCTTATTTCAAGAGACCCAGTACTTC
CASSLFQETQYF
>TRBD1|TRBJ1-6|TRBV19|NA
TGTGCCAGTAGTATGGACAGGGCCCTCACGGGTTCACCCCTCCACTTT
CASSMDRALTGSPLHF
>NA|TRBJ1-1|TRBV5-6|few
TGTGCCAGCAGCACCCTACAGGGAGAAGCTTTCTTT
CASSTLQGEAFF
>NA|TRBJ2-5|TRBV5-1|NA
TGCGCCAGCAGCTTGTTGAGCCCCCAAGAGACCCAGTACTTC
CASSLLSPQETQYF
>TRBD2|TRBJ2-5|TRBV13|few
TGTGCCAGCAGCTCCGGACTAGCGGGGGCCAAAGAGACCCAGTACTTC
CASSSGLAGAKETQYF
>TRBD1|TRBJ2-2|TRBV28|NA
TGTGCCAGCAGCACGGGACAGGGAGACACCGGGGAGCTGTTTTTT
CASSTGQGDTGELFF
>NA|TRBJ1-1|TRBV2|few
TGTGCCAGCACCTCTCCCCGGGGGAGGAACACTGAAGCTTTCTTT
CASTSPRGRNTEAFF
>TRBD1|TRBJ1-4|TRBV7-9|NA
TGTGCCAGCAGCGTCGGGACAGCGGAAGAAAAACTGTTTTTT
CASSVGTAEEKLFF
>TRBD1|TRBJ2-2|TRBV5-1|NA
TGCGCCAGCAGCTTGAGGGGGCCTAGCACCGGGGAGCTGTTTTTT
CASSLRGPSTGELFF
>NA|TRBJ2-3|TRBV6-5|medium-sized
TGTGCCAGCAGTTCCGGGACCCTGGATACGCAGTATTTT
CASSSGTLDTQYF
>TRBD1|TRBJ2-1|TRBV28|NA
TGTGCCAGCAGACGGACAGGGGGCCATGAGCAGTTCTTC
CASRRTGGHEQFF
>NA|TRBJ1-3|TRBV5-8|NA
TGTGCCAGCAGTCCCCGGGGGTCAAGCTCTGGAAACACCATATATTTT
CASSPRGSSSGNTIYF
>TRBD1|TRBJ1-6|TRBV6-1|NA
TGTGCCAGCAGTGAACCCCCCGGGACAGATTCTTTTTCGTGGAACTCCTATAATTCACCCCTCCACTTT
CASSEPPGTDSFSWNSYNSPLHF
>NA|TRBJ1-3|TRBV5-4|once
TGTGCCAGCAGCCGGGGGGGCAGGACCTCTGGAAACACCATATATTTT
CASSRGGRTSGNTIYF
>NA|TRBJ2-1|TRBV7-9|NA
TGTGCCAGCAGCTTAGGCGGGCCCTACAATGAGCAGTTCTTC
CASSLGGPYNEQFF
>NA|TRBJ2-7|TRBV5-1|NA
TGCGCCAGCAGCTTGGATCCCAGGGAATCCTACGAGCAGTACTTC
CASSLDPRESYEQYF
>NA|TRBJ2-5|TRBV7-6|NA
TGTGCCAGCAGCTTCAACACCGGGACCTGGAAAGAGACCCAGTACTTC
CASSFNTGTWKETQYF
>TRBD2|TRBJ2-5|TRBV29-1|NA
TGCAGCGGTTGGAGCGGGGGGGCAGAGACCCAGTACTTC
CSGWSGGAETQYF
>TRBD2|TRBJ2-1|TRBV19|NA
TGTGCCAGTACCAAATCCAGCGGGAGGGCCTACAATGAGCAGTTCTTC
CASTKSSGRAYNEQFF
>NA|TRBJ2-7|TRBV6-1|NA
TGTGCCAGCAGGGAACGGACAGCAGCCTACGAGCAGTACTTC
CASRERTAAYEQYF
>NA|TRBJ1-6|TRBV7-9|NA
TGTGCCAGCACCCGCGGGGACTTCTCCAATTCACCCCTCCACTTT
CASTRGDFSNSPLHF